The 10 T cell receptor beta chains listed next were all sequenced from one sample in a study of blood T cell repertoires in COVID-19. The method was immunoSEQ multiplex PCR; TCRdb's version includes in-frame clones alone and lacks a portion of them. The sample shows fewer than 300,000 clones, 70% to 90% of them seen only once. Specimen: peripheral blood. The receptors were gathered from a man younger than 35 with active or convalescent COVID-19.

This chain joins TRBV6-2 or TRBV6-3 and TRBJ2-3; TRBD2 agrees at 8 bases. V was pared by 4 bases and J by 0 bases, with 6 bases of the junction left unmatched. The CDR3 has 16 amino acids. CDR1 is MNHEY, CDR2 SVGEGT, per germline. The CDR3 DNA follows: TGTGCCAGCAGTTCGACTAGCGTCAGAAGCACAGATACGCAGTATTTT. Translating it yields CASSSTSVRSTDTQYF.

The genes are TRBV19 and TRBJ1-2; TRBD1 matches at 8 bases. J was trimmed by 7 bases and V by 5 bases; bases with no gene match: 6. Per the germline V gene, CDR1 is LNHDA and CDR2 is SQIVND (reference sequence). The CDR3 has 13 residues. In DNA, the CDR3 is TGTGCCAGTAGTCTTCGGACAGGGTTTGGCTACACCTTC. Translated: CASSLRTGFGYTF. The variable domain in full, with the rest retrieved from reference TRBV19 and TRBJ1-2, is DGGITQSPKYLFRKEGQNVTLSCEQNLNHDAMYWYRQDPGQGLRLIYYSQIVNDFQKGDIAEGYSVSREKKESFPLTVTSAQKNPTAFYLCASSLRTGFGYTFGSGTRLTVV.

The chain uses TRBV9 and TRBJ2-7, with 7 bases fitting TRBD1. The germline CDR1 and CDR2 sequences are SGDLS and YYNGEE. The CDR3 has 15 residues. V lost 3 bases to trimming and J lost 1 base; unmatched junction nucleotides: 7. CDR3 nucleotides: TGTGCCAGCAGCGAGACAGGGAGTACATCCTACGAGCAGTACTTC. Its protein is CASSETGSTSYEQYF. The variable domain in full, completed from reference TRBV9 and TRBJ2-7, reads DSGVTQTPKHLITATGQRVTLRCSPRSGDLSVYWYQQSLDQGLQFLIQYYNGEERAKGNILERFSAQQFPDLHSELNLSSLELGDSALYFCASSETGSTSYEQYFGPGTRLTVT.

The chain has TRBV21-1 and TRBJ1-2; the table's D call TRBD1 went unverified against the DNA. TRBV21-1 is a listed pseudogene. There are 14 residues in the CDR3. The CDR3 DNA follows: TGTGCCAGCAGCAGGGGACAGGGGAACTATGGCTACACCTTC. Protein sequence: CASSRGQGNYGYTF.

This clone appeared once. V gene TRBV25-1 combines with J gene TRBJ2-3, with D maybe TRBD1 (6 bases). V lost 2 bases to trimming and J lost 2 bases, with 14 bases between them. The CDR3 is 16 amino acids. Germline values: CDR1 MGHDK, CDR2 SYGVNS. CDR3 coding DNA: TGTGCCAGCAGTGAAACCGGACAGTTAGCCACAGATACGCAGTATTTT. Its translation: CASSETGQLATDTQYF.

The chain is built from TRBV5-6 and TRBJ2-3; D may be TRBD2 (5 bases). Germline V gene lookup returns CDR1 SGHDT and CDR2 YYEEEE. Trimming left V 1 base short and J 7 bases short, with 13 bases between. The CDR3 length is 14 residues. The CDR3: CASSLMLEAYTQYF. In DNA form, the CDR3 reads TGTGCCAGCAGCTTGATGCTGGAGGCCTATACGCAGTATTTT.

The V gene is TRBV7-8, the J gene TRBJ2-1; possible D gene TRBD1, 6 bases. Germline CDR1 SGHVS, CDR2 FQNEAQ. V was clipped by 9 bases and J by 3 bases, with 21 bases between them. The length of the CDR3 is 16 residues. As DNA, the CDR3 is TGTGCCAGTACCCCGCGGGTGGGGGCTTTCTACAATGAGCAGTTCTTC. This sequence encodes CASTPRVGAFYNEQFF.

Only one count was recorded for this clone. The rearrangement joins TRBV13 to TRBJ1-1, with 8 bases identical to TRBD1. The trim removed 0 bases at V and 2 bases at J, leaving 8 bases unmatched. CDR1 and CDR2 from the germline V gene are PRHDT and FYEKMQ (reference sequence). The length of the CDR3 is 17 residues. DNA of the CDR3: TGTGCCAGCAGCTTAGGAGGGGGACAGGACCTTAACACTGAAGCTTTCTTT. The encoded protein is CASSLGGGQDLNTEAFF.

This clone was recorded only once. The CDR3 region has the DNA TGTGCCAGGAGCAACCAAGAGACCCAGTACTTC. Its translation: CARSNQETQYF. This chain joins TRBV6-5 and TRBJ2-5; no definite D call. Trimming pared 9 bases from V and 0 bases from J, leaving 5 bases between. This CDR3 comprises 11 residues. CDR1 is MNHEY and CDR2 is SVGAGI in the germline V gene.

The V and J genes are TRBV6-5 and TRBJ2-2, with TRBD2 matching over 10 bases. The CDR3 has 13 residues. From germline, CDR1 is MNHEY and CDR2 SVGAGI. V dropped 7 bases and J dropped 6; count of bases not matched to a gene: 2. CDR3 DNA sequence: TGTGCCAGCACTAGCGGGGGTGCCGGGGAGCTGTTTTTT. It encodes CASTSGGAGELFF.